Listed below are T cell receptor beta chains from one sample, sequenced in a study of CD8 T cells in Susac syndrome. TCRdb fed the immunoSEQ multiplex PCR reads into MiXCR, producing one record per CDR3 protein. The table lists under 200,000 distinct CDR3 sequences, 85% to 95% of them singletons, with around 0.11% in the top ten. The sequencing sample was made of CD4+ T cells from PBMCs. The source of these receptors is a human donor with Susac syndrome. Both conserved end residues are trimmed from each CDR3.

>TRBV30
AWRGGGDTEAF
>TRBV6-5
ASSSALGLAGDNEQF
>TRBV20-1
SAIPRGRFSEGEQY
>TRBV5-1
ASSLAGGNMGQY
>TRBV4-2
ASSEPGQGGETQY
>TRBV5-4
ASSLGQDTGELF
>TRBV20-1
SAPDVGVGTDTQY
>TRBV20-1
SASPDTLEEQY
>TRBV2
ASRQEVDEKLF
>TRBV29-1
SVERGFGEQF
>TRBV20-1
SADSLVGYEQY
>TRBV2
ASSEALGTSGGPKNIQY
>TRBV6-5
ASSYSNRGGREQF
>TRBV4-1
ASSQDAHQETQY
>TRBV7-8
ASSSGLAGGHKNIQY
>TRBV7-2
ASSSTGSNEQY
>TRBV2
ATSGQVNQPQH
>TRBV5-1
ASSPPAENTEAF
>TRBV7-2
ASSPGIHNEQF
>TRBV11-2
ASSPNGRGGADTQY
>TRBV18
ASSPGAHEQY
>TRBV9
ASSVIAGGVETQY
>TRBV7-2
ASSLGPGRYEQY
>TRBV7-9
ASSLGLGSYEQY
>TRBV19
ATKPSRGTQY
>TRBV2
ASAPVTDTQY
>TRBV30
AWRLRGSSYNSPLH
>TRBV7-9
ASSPPGTANTEAF
>TRBV6-1
ASSGDRGEVDEQY
>TRBV15
ATSRDLSATNEKLF
>TRBV28
ASSLGFRRGGYT
>TRBV2
ASSVTFYNEQF
>TRBV18
ASSARDTQY
>TRBV12-3/TRBV12-4
ASSPRGLDTDTQY
>TRBV5-6
ASSIQGRHPEAF
>TRBV7-2
ASSLGGGRNIQY
>TRBV5-1
ASSLFPNQPQH
>TRBV18
ASSPGALETQY
>TRBV12-3/TRBV12-4
ASTRGVGNTIY
>TRBV7-3
ASSPGGPGNTIY
>TRBV6-6
ASSYQDREEGYT
>TRBV24-1
ATSAASGGQSPQF
>TRBV25-1
ASGTGTDLNIQY
>TRBV9
ASSDSGEPHNEQF
>TRBV7-9
ASDIEETQY
>TRBV14
ASSHSSPGAKNIQY
>TRBV5-6
ASSFLSGGTGELF
>TRBV29-1
SVALRRHSYNEQF
>TRBV11-2
ASSYLRGTGELF
>TRBV19
ARQAIRF
>TRBV18
ASSPRRGSDTEAF
>TRBV11-2
ASSPGAGNQETQY
>TRBV20-1
SAAPGQNNQPQH
>TRBV6-6
ASSSLATPYEQY
>TRBV6-5
ASTRDADLTEAF
>TRBV7-9
ASSLADRNTEAF
>TRBV15
ATLKGGYT
>TRBV3-1
ASSQVAGHSGNTIY
>TRBV2
ASSERGAASPLH
>TRBV29-1
SVGQGLNEQF